This TCR beta chain originates from a study of control samples from healthy donors and cancer patients. The CDR3 runs 13 residues. V was trimmed by 1 base and J by 3 bases, leaving 6 bases between them. CDR1 SGHTA and CDR2 FQGNSA come from the germline V gene. Sequencing was performed with immunoSEQ multiplex PCR; in TCRdb, only in-frame clones are kept and a portion is missing. The sample lists 150,000 to 200,000 clones, 85% to 90% occurring once. Sequencing was performed on blood. This sequence was found in a woman between 45 and 60 years old in good health. The genes are TRBV7-2 and TRBJ1-1, with no clear D. CDR3 protein: CASSLEAYTEAFF. CDR3 nucleotides: TGTGCCAGCAGCTTAGAGGCCTACACTGAAGCTTTCTTT.